The present T cell receptor (beta chain) was sequenced within a study of blood T cell repertoires in COVID-19. Overall study context: From the United States, Italy and Spain came samples of acute and convalescent COVID-19. In each case, the material was cDNA or gDNA derived from T cells, B-cell-depleted T cells, or PBMCs.

The CDR3 length is 21 residues. J was trimmed by 9 bases and V by 5 bases; bases with no gene match: 24. Germline assignment: CDR1 LNHDA and CDR2 SQIVND (reference sequence). As processed by the authors: For nucleated cells, counts were estimated from reference gene primer amplification. Here immunoSEQ multiplex PCR was the method, and the copy in TCRdb shows in-frame clones only, minus some. V, J and clone size reflect that table, while D and trimming were determined from the DNA. The sample shows over 110,000 clones, around 80% of them seen only once. This chain uses TRBV19 with TRBJ2-1; 14 nucleotides line up with TRBD2. This receptor was taken from a woman aged 55 to 70 with acute or convalescent COVID-19. Sequencing used peripheral blood. The CDR3 DNA reads as TGTGCCAGTAGTGTTCAGTTGGGACTAGCGGGAGCTGGGGGATACAAAAGTGAGCAGTTCTTC. Translating it yields CASSVQLGLAGAGGYKSEQFF.